Shown below are 10 T cell receptor beta chains from a single sample sequenced in a study of blood T cell repertoires in COVID-19. The table came from immunoSEQ multiplex PCR; TCRdb's copy has only in-frame clones and leaves some out. The sample consists of approximately 300,000 clones, approximately 91% of them appearing once. Material: PBMCs or T cells enriched from blood (not recorded which). These receptors all come from a man between 60 and 75 years old who had recovered from COVID-19.

On this clone: This same CDR3 is encoded by further DNA sequences in the sample. The J gene is TRBJ2-7, the V gene TRBV3-1 (or the pseudogene TRBV3-2); D is undetermined. The CDR3 runs 12 residues. The V end was cut by 2 bases, the J end by 4 bases, with 6 bases between. CDR1 is LGHDT, CDR2 YNNKEL, per germline (reference sequence). The CDR3 loop reads CASSQTAYEQYF. The DNA for the CDR3 is TGTGCCAGCAGCCAAACAGCTTACGAGCAGTACTTC.

The chain employs TRBV28 and TRBJ2-5; no definite D call. The germline V and J ends were trimmed by 4 bases and 4 bases, with 4 bases remaining between them. The germline V gene encodes CDR1 MDHEN and CDR2 SYDVKM. The CDR3 is made up of 11 amino acids. CDR3 residues: CASSSRETQYF. CDR3 nucleotides: TGTGCCAGCAGTTCCCGAGAGACCCAGTACTTC. Full variable domain (outside the CDR3, taken from reference TRBV28 and TRBJ2-5): DVKVTQSSRYLVKRTGEKVFLECVQDMDHENMFWYRQDPGLGLRLIYFSYDVKMKEKGDIPEGYSVSREKKERFSLILESASTNQTSMYLCASSSRETQYFGPGTRLLVL.

The rearrangement links TRBV25-1 to TRBJ2-7; D gene uncertain. This CDR3 has 11 amino acids. In germline, CDR1 is MGHDK, CDR2 SYGVNS. V was shortened by 3 bases and J by 4 bases, with 4 bases between the two germline ends. CDR3 loop: CASSDRYEQYF. As DNA, the CDR3 is TGTGCCAGCAGTGACAGGTACGAGCAGTACTTC.

The rearrangement links TRBV3-1 (or the pseudogene TRBV3-2) to TRBJ2-5; TRBD1 aligns across 9 bases. Trimming cost V 2 bases and J 5 bases; bases outside gene matches: 9. From germline, CDR1 is LGHDT and CDR2 YNNKEL (reference sequence). CDR3 length: 16 amino acids. CDR3 in amino acids: CASSQLRTGDGETQYF. The CDR3 nucleotides are TGTGCCAGCAGCCAACTGCGGACAGGGGATGGGGAGACCCAGTACTTC.

V is TRBV2 and J is TRBJ2-5, with unresolved D. Trimming took off 7 bases at V and 0 bases at J, with 3 bases between the two ends. This CDR3 has 11 residues. CDR1 is SNHLY and CDR2 is FYNNEI in the germline V gene. This CDR3 is CASIYQETQYF. CDR3 DNA sequence: TGTGCCAGCATATACCAAGAGACCCAGTACTTC.

The rearrangement uses TRBV29-1 and TRBJ1-1; D gene ambiguous. Germline assignment: CDR1 SQVTM and CDR2 ANQGSEA. There are 13 residues in the CDR3. Trimming shortened V by 5 bases and J by 1 base, and 11 bases separated the two germline ends. CDR3 nucleotides: TGCAGCGTTTTTGGGCCGCGGAACACTGAAGCTTTCTTT. Its protein is CSVFGPRNTEAFF.

The CDR3 here is CASSIRTGGETEAFF. CDR3 coding DNA: TGCGCCAGCAGCATTCGGACAGGGGGGGAGACTGAAGCTTTCTTT. The chain recombines TRBV4-1 with TRBJ1-1, with 10 bases that match TRBD1. CDR3 length: 15 residues. Germline values: CDR1 MGHRA, CDR2 YSYEKL. V lost 5 bases and J lost 5; bases outside the gene matches: 8.

The chain uses TRBV24-1 and TRBJ2-2; D not resolved. The CDR3 is 15 amino acids. The ends were cut back, 4 bases at V and 1 base at J, with 9 bases in the middle. Germline lookup yields CDR1 KGHDR and CDR2 SFDVKD. In DNA, the CDR3 is TGTGCCACCAGTGACACTCAACGGAACACCGGGGAGCTGTTTTTT. It codes for CATSDTQRNTGELFF.

The V gene is TRBV27, the J gene TRBJ2-1; D may be TRBD2 (5 bases). The germline CDR1 and CDR2 sequences are MNHEY and SMNVEV (reference sequence). The V gene lost 5 bases and the J gene lost 3 bases, with 20 bases spanning the gap. This CDR3 has 17 residues. In nucleotides, the CDR3 is TGTGCCAGCAGTCCCACCCGAGGAGGCCCTTACTACAATGAGCAGTTCTTC. Protein sequence: CASSPTRGGPYYNEQFF.

In its sample, this clone was seen a few times. The chain combines TRBV7-9 with TRBJ2-1, with a weak D call TRBD2 (5 bases). The CDR3 spans 13 residues. Trimming removed 5 bases from V and 12 bases from J, with 17 bases in between. Germline CDR1 reads SEHNR; CDR2 reads FQNEAQ (reference sequence). The CDR3 DNA reads as TGTGCCAGCAGCGCAACATTCGGGGTCGGGCAGTTCTTC. Its translation is CASSATFGVGQFF. Complete variable domain (other parts from reference TRBV7-9 and TRBJ2-1): DTGVSQNPRHKITKRGQNVTFRCDPISEHNRLYWYRQTLGQGPEFLTYFQNEAQLEKSRLLSDRFSAERPKGSFSTLEIQRTEQGDSAMYLCASSATFGVGQFFGPGTRLTVL.